This TCR beta chain was captured in a study of cytomegalovirus exposure and HLA in healthy donors. Findings and limits, study-wide: The authors enumerated 180 or so TCR beta chains as linked to cytomegalovirus. Serostatus for CMV was the only available immune exposure information. Both high specificity and high sensitivity reportedly marked the classifier's diagnosis of cytomegalovirus status.

The PCR contained 60 Vbeta and 13 Jbeta primers. Repertoires were generated with immunoSEQ multiplex PCR, while TCRdb's copy carries only in-frame clones and drops some. The table has under 200,000 clones, roughly 73% seen once. A remark on this clone: Its specificity is not known.

The CDR3 runs 15 residues. Germline V gene lookup returns CDR1 SGHNT and CDR2 YYREEE (reference sequence). J was trimmed by 5 bases and V by 2 bases; bases with no gene match: 5. The receptor's source is a male donor in good health and CMV-seronegative. What was sequenced was PBMCs. The rearrangement joins TRBV5-4 to TRBJ1-4; 8 bases align to TRBD1. The CDR3 sequence is CASSLKTGGNEKLFF. The CDR3 DNA is TGTGCCAGCAGCTTAAAAACAGGGGGAAATGAAAAACTGTTTTTT.